The 9 T cell receptor beta chains given below trace back to one sample, sequenced in a study of shared clonotypes between healthy human individuals. Method: immunoSEQ multiplex PCR; TCRdb's copy keeps in-frame clones and lacks some. The table has about 1.1 million clones, approximately 77% seen once; the top ten hold approximately 0.9%. The sample consisted of memory CD4+ T cells from PBMCs. Subset denoted: CD45RA-negative fraction. These receptors were obtained from a young man in good health. Some clones in this sample may be carry-over from other donors' samples.

As concerns this clone: Other DNA sequences within the sample encode an identical CDR3. The J gene is TRBJ2-5, the V gene TRBV7-3, with TRBD2 identical over 7 bases. The CDR3 runs 13 residues. The V gene end was trimmed by 5 bases and the J gene end by 5 bases; junction bases not matched to a gene: 5. Germline V gene lookup returns CDR1 SGHTA and CDR2 FQGTGA. The CDR3 DNA is TGTGCCAGCAGCCCCGGGGGGAGGGAGACCCAGTACTTC. It translates to CASSPGGRETQYF.

The J gene is TRBJ1-3, the V gene TRBV7-2; D gene unclear. This CDR3 has 14 amino acids. V was cut by 8 bases and J by 2 bases, with 13 bases left in between. CDR1 is SGHTA, CDR2 FQGNSA, per germline. DNA for the CDR3: TGTGCCAGCGGACGAGGAGGGACTGGAAACACCATATATTTT. Translated, it gives CASGRGGTGNTIYF.

This chain joins TRBV6-1 and TRBJ1-1; 7 nucleotides match TRBD1. The germline V gene has CDR1 MNHNS and CDR2 SASEGT. Unmatched junction bases numbered 8, after V lost 4 bases and J lost 0 bases. The CDR3 is 16 residues long. The CDR3 nucleotides are TGTGCCAGCAGTGTGGACAGGCGCCGCATGAACACTGAAGCTTTCTTT. Protein: CASSVDRRRMNTEAFF.

This sequence joins TRBV2 and TRBJ1-2; tentatively, D is TRBD1 (5 bases). V lost 4 bases and J lost 5, with 11 bases in between. The germline gives CDR1 SNHLY, CDR2 FYNNEI. The CDR3 is made up of 13 amino acids. Here the CDR3 DNA reads TGTGCCAGCAGTGTAGGGGCCGATTATGGCTACACCTTC. Translating it yields CASSVGADYGYTF.

The V call is TRBV28, the J call TRBJ1-4; D perhaps matches TRBD1 (6 bases). This CDR3 is 15 amino acids long. Between the trimmed V and J ends, which lost 3 bases and 7 bases, there was a span of 15 bases. CDR1 is MDHEN and CDR2 is SYDVKM in the germline V gene. CDR3 in DNA: TGTGCCAGCAGTTTTTCAGGGGCTTTGGGTGAAAAACTGTTTTTT. Translation gives CASSFSGALGEKLFF.

With regard to this clone: This sample also contains other DNA sequences that code for the same CDR3. The J gene is TRBJ1-3, the V gene TRBV5-4, with 8 bases identical to TRBD1. CDR3 size: 16 residues. With V trimmed by 0 bases and J by 1 base, 3 bases remained unmatched. The germline V gene has CDR1 SGHNT and CDR2 YYREEE (reference sequence). The CDR3 coding sequence is TGTGCCAGCAGCTTGGGACAGGGGTTTTCTGGAAACACCATATATTTT. It translates to CASSLGQGFSGNTIYF.

The chain carries TRBV28 and TRBJ1-1, with D possibly TRBD1 on 5 matching bases. Deletions cut 8 bases from V and 5 bases from J, with 24 bases between. CDR3 length: 16 residues. Per the germline V gene, CDR1 is MDHEN and CDR2 is SYDVKM. In DNA, the CDR3 is TGTGCCAGCCTGGAGGGCGGGGGTTGGGGTTATACTGAAGCTTTCTTT. It specifies CASLEGGGWGYTEAFF.

V and J are TRBV6-1 and TRBJ2-7, with D possibly TRBD1 on 6 matching bases. Looked up from germline, CDR1 is MNHNS and CDR2 is SASEGT. Trimming took 4 bases from V and 0 from J, leaving 10 bases between them. This CDR3 comprises 14 residues. As DNA, the CDR3 is TGTGCCAGCAGTGCCGACAGGAGCTCCTACGAGCAGTACTTC. Amino acid sequence: CASSADRSSYEQYF.

This clone has a handful of counts. V usage is TRBV15 and J usage is TRBJ1-1, with D possibly TRBD1 on 6 matching bases. The CDR3 runs to 15 residues. Germline V gene data show CDR1 as LNHNV and CDR2 as YYDKDF (reference sequence). Trimming left V 1 base short and J 5 bases short, with 14 bases between. The chain's CDR3 is CATSRGGGAGTEAFF. CDR3 nucleotide sequence: TGTGCCACCAGCAGAGGTGGGGGCGCGGGGACTGAAGCTTTCTTT.